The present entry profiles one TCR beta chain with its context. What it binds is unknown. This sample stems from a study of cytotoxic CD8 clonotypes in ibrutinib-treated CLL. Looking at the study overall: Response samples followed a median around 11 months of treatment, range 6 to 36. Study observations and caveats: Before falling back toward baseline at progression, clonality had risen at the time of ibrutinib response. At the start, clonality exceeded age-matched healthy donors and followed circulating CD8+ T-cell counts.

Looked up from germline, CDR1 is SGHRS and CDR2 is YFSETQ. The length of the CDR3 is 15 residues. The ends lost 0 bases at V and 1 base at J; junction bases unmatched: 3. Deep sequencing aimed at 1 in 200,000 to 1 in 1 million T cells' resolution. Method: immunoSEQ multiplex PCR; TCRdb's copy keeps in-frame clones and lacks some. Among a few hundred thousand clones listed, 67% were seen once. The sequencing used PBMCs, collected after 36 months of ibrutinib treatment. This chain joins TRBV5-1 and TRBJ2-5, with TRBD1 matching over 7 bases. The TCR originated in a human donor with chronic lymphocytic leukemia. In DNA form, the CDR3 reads TGCGCCAGCAGCTTGGAGGGGGCCCGCCAAGAGACCCAGTACTTC. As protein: CASSLEGARQETQYF. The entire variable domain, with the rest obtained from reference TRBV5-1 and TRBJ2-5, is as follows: KAGVTQTPRYLIKTRGQQVTLSCSPISGHRSVSWYQQTPGQGLQFLFEYFSETQRNKGNFPGRFSGRQFSNSRSEMNVSTLELGDSALYLCASSLEGARQETQYFGPGTRLLVL.